The T cell receptor (beta chain) described here comes from a study of T cell responses to AZD1222 COVID-19 vaccine. As for this clone: Its cognate antigen is unknown.

The V and J ends lost 0 bases and 7 bases, in that order; junction bases with no gene match: 3. This CDR3 comprises 16 residues. Germline V CDR1 and CDR2: SEHNR, FQNEAQ (reference sequence). Assay: immunoSEQ multiplex PCR; the TCRdb copy retains only in-frame clones and omits some. The table records 85,000 to 100,000 clones, 91% of them present only once. General study findings and limits: Mostly white British, mostly female donors; authors suggested clonal diversity may be underestimated. Repertoires in all cases were sampled only once the peak T cell response had passed. Spike-specific TCR breadth rose after two AZD1222 doses, and depth rose as well.

This receptor was obtained from an adult who received the AZD1222 COVID-19 vaccine. This chain links TRBV7-9 with TRBJ2-1; 13 positions agree with TRBD2. The sample consisted of peripheral blood, taken 28 days after the second AZD1222 dose. The CDR3 DNA reads as TGTGCCAGCAGCTTAGCCCTACTAGCGGGAGGGAATGAGCAGTTCTTC. It is translated as CASSLALLAGGNEQFF.